A single sample gave rise to the 28 T cell receptor beta chains below, sequenced in a study of T cell changes during pregnancy in multiple sclerosis. Using immunoSEQ multiplex PCR, the repertoire was profiled, and TCRdb retains in-frame clones only, with some absent. The table records tens of thousands of clones, roughly 90% of them present only once. Sequencing used peripheral blood, obtained in the first trimester of pregnancy. The source of these receptors is a female donor in good health, enrolled as a control in a pregnancy study.

This chain's CDR3 is CASSGLTSGRHEQFF. The CDR3 region has the DNA TGTGCCAGCAGCGGATTGACTAGCGGGAGGCATGAGCAGTTCTTC. The chain has TRBV5-4 and TRBJ2-1; 13 bases align to TRBD2. V dropped 4 bases and J dropped 8; count of bases not matched to a gene: 6. CDR1 and CDR2 (germline): SGHNT, YYREEE (reference sequence). The length of the CDR3 is 15 residues.

The chain employs TRBV5-4 and TRBJ2-5, with a weak D call TRBD1 (6 bases). This CDR3 comprises 13 residues. V was trimmed by 0 bases and J by 5 bases, leaving 8 bases between them. CDR1 and CDR2 from the germline V gene are SGHNT and YYREEE (reference sequence). The CDR3 DNA sequence: TGTGCCAGCAGCTTGGCAGGGGCCGAGACCCAGTACTTC. It codes for CASSLAGAETQYF.

The chain uses TRBV6-1 and TRBJ2-2, with TRBD1 as a possible D gene (5 bases). The CDR3 runs to 13 residues. Per the germline V gene, CDR1 is MNHNS and CDR2 is SASEGT. V lost 6 bases to trimming and J lost 2 bases, with 7 bases between them. Here the CDR3 reads CASSQGNTGELFF. CDR3 in DNA: TGTGCCAGCAGCCAGGGCAACACCGGGGAGCTGTTTTTT.

This rearrangement joins TRBV10-3 to TRBJ2-7; a possible D gene is TRBD1 (6 bases). CDR1 ENHRY and CDR2 SYGVKD come from the germline V gene. This CDR3 comprises 13 residues. Trimming pared 7 bases from V and 3 bases from J, leaving 13 bases between. CDR3: CAITDGQFYEQYF. Here the CDR3 DNA reads TGTGCCATCACCGACGGACAGTTCTACGAGCAGTACTTC.

The chain carries TRBV15 and TRBJ2-5; tentative D call: TRBD2 (6 bases). CDR3 length: 15 amino acids. With 0 bases removed from V and 3 bases from J, the gap between germline ends came to 11 bases. Germline-derived CDR1 and CDR2 are LNHNV and YYDKDF (reference sequence). CDR3 loop: CATSRDGQREETQYF. DNA of the CDR3: TGTGCCACCAGCAGAGATGGCCAGCGGGAAGAGACCCAGTACTTC.

The rearrangement links TRBV9 to TRBJ1-2; D is uncertain. The V end lost 3 bases, the J end lost 6 bases, and 15 bases lay between the germline ends. Per the germline V gene, CDR1 is SGDLS and CDR2 is YYNGEE. The CDR3 extends over 14 amino acids. CDR3 loop: CASSAPPLSNGYTF. CDR3 in DNA: TGTGCCAGCAGCGCACCCCCCCTTAGTAATGGCTACACCTTC. Filled out from reference TRBV9 and TRBJ1-2, the complete variable domain reads DSGVTQTPKHLITATGQRVTLRCSPRSGDLSVYWYQQSLDQGLQFLIQYYNGEERAKGNILERFSAQQFPDLHSELNLSSLELGDSALYFCASSAPPLSNGYTFGSGTRLTVV.

The chain joins TRBV2 to TRBJ2-7, with TRBD2 matching over 7 bases. CDR3 size: 14 residues. The V gene end was trimmed by 6 bases and the J gene end by 3 bases; junction bases not matched to a gene: 8. CDR1 and CDR2 from the germline V gene are SNHLY and FYNNEI. In DNA form, the CDR3 reads TGTGCCAGCAGGTGGCGGGAGTTTCGCTACGAGCAGTACTTC. Protein product: CASRWREFRYEQYF.

The rearrangement uses TRBV9 and TRBJ2-1; 7 bases align to TRBD2. In germline, CDR1 is SGDLS, CDR2 YYNGEE. The J segment lost 3 bases and the V segment lost 0 bases, leaving 12 bases of the junction unmatched. The CDR3 loop spans 18 amino acids. CDR3 region: CASSVGVMVAGGYNEQFF. In DNA form, the CDR3 reads TGTGCCAGCAGCGTAGGAGTGATGGTAGCGGGTGGCTACAATGAGCAGTTCTTC.

The rearrangement uses TRBV7-9 and TRBJ1-2, with D possibly TRBD1 on 6 matching bases. V was shortened by 3 bases and J by 4 bases, with 21 bases between the two germline ends. The CDR3 has 17 amino acids. Looked up from germline, CDR1 is SEHNR and CDR2 is FQNEAQ (reference sequence). The CDR3 DNA sequence: TGTGCCAGCAGCTTTCCCCCCGGGACATCTCGCCCCTATGGCTACACCTTC. Translating gives CASSFPPGTSRPYGYTF.

The CDR3 DNA follows: TGTGCCAGCAGCTCTTTCGATCAGCCCCAGCATTTT. This translates into CASSSFDQPQHF. This chain links TRBV11-2 with TRBJ1-5; D gene unclear. Germline CDR1 is SGHAT and CDR2 is FQNNGV. This CDR3 is built from 12 residues. Trimming stripped 4 bases from V and 5 bases from J, with 6 bases between.

This clone was observed a single time. This chain links TRBV18 with TRBJ1-5; 7 bases line up with TRBD1. Germline assignment: CDR1 KGHSH and CDR2 LQKENI. V lost 4 bases to trimming and J lost 5 bases; unmatched junction nucleotides: 5. CDR3 length: 14 residues. DNA for the CDR3: TGTGCCAGCTCACGACGGACAGGAGATCAGCCCCAGCATTTT. Its protein is CASSRRTGDQPQHF. The variable domain in full, completed from reference TRBV18 and TRBJ1-5, reads NAGVMQNPRHLVRRRGQEARLRCSPMKGHSHVYWYRQLPEEGLKFMVYLQKENIIDESGMPKERFSAEFPKEGPSILRIQQVVRGDSAAYFCASSRRTGDQPQHFGDGTRLSIL.

The DNA of the CDR3 is TGTGCCAGCAGTACCCTAGAGGGCGTGAAGACCCAGTACTTC. Its protein is CASSTLEGVKTQYF. The chain uses TRBV28 and TRBJ2-5; D is possibly TRBD2 (5 bases). V was pared by 5 bases and J by 6 bases, with 16 bases between. Germline lookup yields CDR1 MDHEN and CDR2 SYDVKM. The length of the CDR3 is 14 residues. The full variable domain, completed using reference TRBV28 and TRBJ2-5, is DVKVTQSSRYLVKRTGEKVFLECVQDMDHENMFWYRQDPGLGLRLIYFSYDVKMKEKGDIPEGYSVSREKKERFSLILESASTNQTSMYLCASSTLEGVKTQYFGPGTRLLVL.

Only one count was recorded for this clone. The chain joins TRBV4-3 to TRBJ2-7; D might be TRBD2 (6 bases). Germline CDR1 reads LGHNA; CDR2 reads YSLEER. V shed 1 base and J shed 7 bases, with 14 bases lying between them. The CDR3 consists of 14 residues. CDR3 coding DNA: TGCGCCAGCAGCCAAGCCGGGAGCGGTGGGGAGCAGTACTTC. This sequence encodes CASSQAGSGGEQYF.

The chain links TRBV7-3 to TRBJ2-3, with 7 bases identical to TRBD2. The germline CDR1 and CDR2 sequences are SGHTA and FQGTGA. V was clipped by 3 bases and J by 1 base; unmatched bases: 4. There are 15 residues in the CDR3. In nucleotides, the CDR3 is TGTGCCAGCAGCTTTACTAGCGAGCGCACAGATACGCAGTATTTT. This sequence encodes CASSFTSERTDTQYF.

This clone was picked up a small number of times. The chain combines TRBV30 with TRBJ1-2; 7 bases are shared with TRBD1. The CDR3 is 13 amino acids. Germline V gene sequence: CDR1 GTSNPN, CDR2 SVGIG (reference sequence). V shed 7 bases, J shed 2 bases, and the junction held 7 bases outside the gene matches. CDR3: CASPTGSNYGYTF. Here the CDR3 DNA reads TGTGCCTCCCCGACAGGGTCGAACTATGGCTACACCTTC.

The chain carries TRBV28 and TRBJ1-3, with a weak D call TRBD1 (5 bases). This CDR3 has 17 amino acids. CDR1 and CDR2 from the germline V gene are MDHEN and SYDVKM. V lost 2 bases to trimming and J lost 0 bases, with 14 bases between them. CDR3 in amino acids: CASSLPGGLSSGNTIYF. The CDR3 bases are TGTGCCAGCAGTTTACCCGGGGGGTTATCCTCTGGAAACACCATATATTTT.

The CDR3 spells CASSFPDRGEKLFF. CDR3 nucleotides: TGTGCCAGCAGCTTCCCGGACCGGGGTGAAAAACTGTTTTTT. The chain combines TRBV7-2 with TRBJ1-4; D gene uncertain. Trimming stripped 3 bases from V and 7 bases from J, with 12 bases between. The CDR3 has 14 residues. CDR1 and CDR2 (germline): SGHTA, FQGNSA. Filled out from reference TRBV7-2 and TRBJ1-4, the complete variable domain reads GAGVSQSPSNKVTEKGKDVELRCDPISGHTALYWYRQSLGQGLEFLIYFQGNSAPDKSGLPSDRFSAERTGGSVSTLTIQRTQQEDSAVYLCASSFPDRGEKLFFGSGTQLSVL.

This clone was picked up one time. The V and J genes are TRBV28 and TRBJ2-3, with 7 bases fitting TRBD1. The CDR3 totals 14 residues. Germline V lookup: CDR1 MDHEN, CDR2 SYDVKM. V shed 7 bases, J shed 2 bases, and the junction held 6 bases outside the gene matches. CDR3 amino acids: CASKGTAATDTQYF. The CDR3 DNA reads as TGTGCCAGCAAAGGGACAGCAGCCACAGATACGCAGTATTTT.

The chain couples TRBV7-9 to TRBJ2-2, with D perhaps TRBD2 (5 bases). The CDR3 has 19 residues. With 7 bases removed from V and 5 bases from J, the gap between germline ends came to 29 bases. CDR1 SEHNR and CDR2 FQNEAQ come from the germline V gene (reference sequence). The CDR3: CASIPDLFLAPRGTGELFF. The CDR3 nucleotides read TGTGCCAGCATCCCTGACCTTTTCTTAGCGCCCCGAGGGACCGGGGAGCTGTTTTTT.

V and J are TRBV4-2 and TRBJ1-2; D not resolved. CDR1 and CDR2 (germline): LGHNA, YNFKEQ. The V and J ends lost 1 base and 4 bases respectively, with 13 bases between them. CDR3 length equals 15 residues. The CDR3 here is CASSQAGEGSYGYTF. CDR3 DNA: TGTGCCAGCAGCCAAGCTGGGGAGGGTAGCTATGGCTACACCTTC.

The chain links TRBV28 to TRBJ1-1; unclear D gene. V dropped 6 bases and J dropped 3 bases, with 11 bases sitting between them. Germline CDR1 MDHEN, CDR2 SYDVKM. The CDR3 has 13 amino acids. The CDR3 DNA reads as TGTGCCAGCAGAGGAGATGCTCACACTGAAGCTTTCTTT. This gives the protein CASRGDAHTEAFF.

The genes are TRBV4-3 and TRBJ1-2; D call uncertain. Per germline, CDR1 LGHNA and CDR2 YSLEER. This CDR3 comprises 14 residues. The V and J ends lost 2 bases and 5 bases respectively, with 12 bases between them. Here the CDR3 DNA reads TGCGCCAGCAGCCAAAGCCAGGCAAAGTATGGCTACACCTTC. Amino acids: CASSQSQAKYGYTF.

This clone was detected only once. The chain is built from TRBV7-6 and TRBJ1-4, with D possibly TRBD1 on 6 matching bases. Trimming took 2 bases from V and 7 from J, leaving 8 bases between them. CDR1 and CDR2 (germline): SGHVS, FNYEAQ. There are 13 residues in the CDR3. CDR3 in DNA: TGTGCCAGCAGCTTACAGGGGAGTGAAAAACTGTTTTTT. Amino acids: CASSLQGSEKLFF.

The gene calls are TRBV5-1 and TRBJ2-7; 7 bases fit TRBD1. CDR3 length: 14 amino acids. V lost 4 bases and J lost 3; bases outside the gene matches: 7. Germline V CDR1 and CDR2: SGHRS, YFSETQ. Here the CDR3 DNA reads TGCGCCAGCAGCCCAGGACAGGAAGGCTACGAGCAGTACTTC. This encodes CASSPGQEGYEQYF. Full variable domain (remainder filled in from reference TRBV5-1 and TRBJ2-7): KAGVTQTPRYLIKTRGQQVTLSCSPISGHRSVSWYQQTPGQGLQFLFEYFSETQRNKGNFPGRFSGRQFSNSRSEMNVSTLELGDSALYLCASSPGQEGYEQYFGPGTRLTVT.

This sequence joins TRBV2 and TRBJ2-1; no definite D call. V shed 2 bases and J shed 9 bases, with 5 bases lying between them. The germline V gene encodes CDR1 SNHLY and CDR2 FYNNEI. CDR3 length equals 11 residues. The CDR3: CASSEWSEQFF. The CDR3, as DNA: TGTGCCAGCAGTGAATGGAGTGAGCAGTTCTTC.

The chain carries TRBV15 and TRBJ2-1; 8 positions match TRBD1. V shed 3 bases and J 15 bases; nucleotides not matched to a gene: 16. Per germline, CDR1 LNHNV and CDR2 YYDKDF (reference sequence). The length of the CDR3 is 15 residues. CDR3 sequence reads: CATSRYMIQGAPPFF. DNA of the CDR3: TGTGCCACCAGCAGGTACATGATTCAGGGGGCTCCACCGTTCTTC.

The V call is TRBV19, the J call TRBJ1-5; 8 positions agree with TRBD1. Germline loops: CDR1 LNHDA, CDR2 SQIVND (reference sequence). The CDR3 extends over 15 amino acids. The V gene end was trimmed by 4 bases and the J gene end by 5 bases; junction bases not matched to a gene: 7. For the CDR3, the DNA is TGTGCCAGTAGTAGAGGGACAGGCGGGGATCAGCCCCAGCATTTT. Protein product: CASSRGTGGDQPQHF.

The chain has TRBV28 and TRBJ1-2; weak D call: TRBD1 (5 bases). Germline V gene lookup returns CDR1 MDHEN and CDR2 SYDVKM. The V gene lost 3 bases and the J gene lost 0 bases, with 11 bases spanning the gap. This CDR3 has 15 residues. For the CDR3, the DNA is TGTGCCAGCAGTTTTAGTGGCAGGGCTAACTATGGCTACACCTTC. Its translation: CASSFSGRANYGYTF.